The 30 T cell receptor beta chains in this list originate from one sample, sequenced in a study of OX40 agonist ivuxolimab in advanced cancers. Produced via immunoSEQ multiplex PCR; TCRdb's table is partial and in-frame only. The profile covers tens of thousands of clones, with 70% to 90% appearing a single time and 9% to 15% taken by the ten largest. This specimen was CD4+ or CD8+ T cells sorted from blood, taken in a trial of the OX40 agonist ivuxolimab. These receptors originate from an adult with an advanced solid tumor such as melanoma, head and neck, liver or kidney cancer.

This chain connects TRBV7-9 to TRBJ1-1; unclear D gene. The CDR3 totals 12 residues. Germline CDR1 and CDR2: SEHNR and FQNEAQ (reference sequence). V gave up 1 base and J gave up 5 bases, with 5 bases separating them. CDR3: CASSLGITEAFF. Written as DNA, the CDR3 is TGTGCCAGCAGCTTAGGGATTACTGAAGCTTTCTTT.

The rearrangement links TRBV7-8 to TRBJ1-1; 8 nucleotides line up with TRBD1. This CDR3 contains 15 residues. V shed 5 bases and J 7 bases; nucleotides not matched to a gene: 12. Germline CDR1 is SGHVS and CDR2 is FQNEAQ. CDR3 loop: CASSRMTGESHEAFF. The CDR3 bases are TGTGCCAGCAGCAGGATGACAGGGGAAAGCCATGAAGCTTTCTTT. Full variable domain (remainder filled in from reference TRBV7-8 and TRBJ1-1): GAGVSQSPRYKVAKRGQDVALRCDPISGHVSLFWYQQALGQGPEFLTYFQNEAQLDKSGLPSDRFFAERPEGSVSTLKIQRTQQEDSAVYLCASSRMTGESHEAFFGQGTRLTVV.

The V gene is TRBV15, the J gene TRBJ2-1; 9 bases align to TRBD2. The germline gives CDR1 LNHNV, CDR2 YYDKDF (reference sequence). The CDR3 runs to 15 residues. The V segment lost 1 base and the J segment 4 bases; nucleotides outside the gene matches: 2. The CDR3, as DNA: TGTGCCACCAGCAGAGGTACTAGCGGGTACAATGAGCAGTTCTTC. Translating gives CATSRGTSGYNEQFF.

The chain joins TRBV2 to TRBJ1-2; D gene ambiguous. Trimming removed 7 bases at V and 2 bases at J, with 17 bases between. The CDR3 loop spans 15 amino acids. The germline V gene encodes CDR1 SNHLY and CDR2 FYNNEI. The CDR3 bases are TGTGCCAGCAAGATTCCGGGAGGGTTAAACTATGGCTACACCTTC. Translation: CASKIPGGLNYGYTF.

This clone showed up just once. This sequence joins TRBV23-1 and TRBJ1-6; D uncertain. TRBV23-1 is sorted into the ORF group, with uncertain function. V was pared by 4 bases and J by 8 bases, with 9 bases between. CDR3 size: 13 residues. The CDR3 here is CASSPEVHSPLHF. The CDR3 DNA reads TGCGCCAGCAGTCCAGAAGTGCATTCACCCCTCCACTTT.

The chain couples TRBV2 to TRBJ2-7, with TRBD2 matching over 7 bases. CDR1 is SNHLY, CDR2 FYNNEI, per germline. V lost 3 bases, J lost 2 bases, and 4 bases stayed unmatched. This CDR3 region has 14 residues. CDR3 sequence reads: CASSDGGRPYEQYF. The CDR3 coding sequence is TGTGCCAGCAGTGACGGCGGGAGACCCTACGAGCAGTACTTC.

This chain links TRBV9 with TRBJ2-6; D is ambiguous. Germline-derived CDR1 and CDR2 are SGDLS and YYNGEE. The V and J ends lost 0 bases and 0 bases respectively, with 7 bases between them. This CDR3 is built from 16 residues. The CDR3 sequence is CASSVGRSSGANVLTF. In DNA form, the CDR3 reads TGTGCCAGCAGCGTAGGGCGGAGCTCTGGGGCCAACGTCCTGACTTTC.

The rearrangement joins TRBV10-3 to TRBJ1-2; D call uncertain. The CDR3 length is 15 residues. V was shortened by 0 bases and J by 0 bases, with 8 bases between the two germline ends. Per the germline V gene, CDR1 is ENHRY and CDR2 is SYGVKD. The CDR3 nucleotides read TGTGCCATCAGTGAGTCGCTGGAGGCTAACTATGGCTACACCTTC. This translates into CAISESLEANYGYTF.

V usage is TRBV7-9 and J usage is TRBJ2-3, with D possibly matching TRBD2 (5 bases). Germline CDR1 reads SEHNR; CDR2 reads FQNEAQ (reference sequence). V gave up 5 bases and J gave up 0 bases, with 12 bases separating them. This CDR3 spans 15 amino acids. The CDR3 region is CASSRSGTSTDTQYF. CDR3 coding DNA: TGTGCCAGCAGCCGGAGCGGAACTAGCACAGATACGCAGTATTTT.

For this clone: This same CDR3 is encoded by further DNA sequences in the sample. This chain connects TRBV5-1 to TRBJ2-1, with 10 nucleotides matching TRBD2. The CDR3 extends over 17 amino acids. The germline CDR1 and CDR2 sequences are SGHRS and YFSETQ. The V gene end was trimmed by 1 base and the J gene end by 1 base; junction bases not matched to a gene: 5. CDR3 DNA sequence: TGCGCCAGCAGCTTGCTTGCTAGCGGGAGTTCCTACAATGAGCAGTTCTTC. It codes for CASSLLASGSSYNEQFF.

The rearrangement joins TRBV11-2 to TRBJ1-4; D not certain. V lost 2 bases and J 3 bases, leaving 10 bases between the germline ends. Looked up from germline, CDR1 is SGHAT and CDR2 is FQNNGV. The CDR3 sequence is 15 residues long. CDR3 protein: CASSLYGVPNEKLFF. The CDR3 DNA sequence: TGTGCCAGCAGCTTATACGGGGTCCCTAATGAAAAACTGTTTTTT.

This chain links TRBV2 with TRBJ1-2; 8 bases agree with TRBD1. Trimming removed 11 bases from V and 5 bases from J; junction bases left unmatched: 10. Germline values: CDR1 SNHLY, CDR2 FYNNEI. CDR3 length: 13 amino acids. The CDR3 bases are TGTGCCTTCGAGGGGGGGACAGGATATGGCTACACCTTC. Translating gives CAFEGGTGYGYTF.

The gene calls are TRBV7-6 and TRBJ2-2; D uncertain. This CDR3 spans 16 amino acids. Trimming cost V 5 bases and J 5 bases, with 18 bases left between them. The germline V gene has CDR1 SGHVS and CDR2 FNYEAQ. The CDR3 protein is CASSPGSTMGTGELFF. CDR3 sequence (DNA): TGTGCCAGCAGCCCCGGGTCCACGATGGGGACCGGGGAGCTGTTTTTT.

The chain links TRBV4-2 to TRBJ2-1; TRBD1 matches at 9 bases. The CDR3 covers 15 residues. Germline V lookup: CDR1 LGHNA, CDR2 YNFKEQ. V was clipped by 0 bases and J by 7 bases; unmatched bases: 4. The CDR3 DNA follows: TGTGCCAGCAGCCAAGAACAGGGGGCGATGAATGAGCAGTTCTTC. Its translation is CASSQEQGAMNEQFF.

The chain is built from TRBV5-1 and TRBJ2-7; TRBD1 aligns across 9 bases. Per germline, CDR1 SGHRS and CDR2 YFSETQ. Unmatched junction bases numbered 3, after V lost 0 bases and J lost 5 bases. This CDR3 contains 14 residues. CDR3 DNA: TGCGCCAGCAGCTTGGCGGGACAGGGCCACGAGCAGTACTTC. Translation gives CASSLAGQGHEQYF.

This clone was recorded once. This rearrangement joins TRBV19 to TRBJ2-1, with no clear D. The CDR3 sequence is 12 residues long. V gave up 0 bases and J gave up 6 bases, with 3 bases separating them. Germline V gene sequence: CDR1 LNHDA, CDR2 SQIVND (reference sequence). CDR3 amino acids: CASSIETNEQFF. The CDR3 coding sequence is TGTGCCAGTAGTATAGAAACCAATGAGCAGTTCTTC. Together with reference TRBV19 and TRBJ2-1, the CDR3 gives the full variable domain: DGGITQSPKYLFRKEGQNVTLSCEQNLNHDAMYWYRQDPGQGLRLIYYSQIVNDFQKGDIAEGYSVSREKKESFPLTVTSAQKNPTAFYLCASSIETNEQFFGPGTRLTVL.

This chain connects TRBV13 to TRBJ2-1; possibly TRBD1 for D (5 bases). The germline V and J ends were trimmed by 4 bases and 5 bases, with 12 bases remaining between them. From germline, CDR1 is PRHDT and CDR2 FYEKMQ (reference sequence). The CDR3 covers 14 residues. CDR3 residues: CASSSDGAHNEQFF. CDR3 coding DNA: TGTGCCAGCAGCTCCGATGGGGCCCACAATGAGCAGTTCTTC.

The chain employs TRBV7-9 and TRBJ2-1, with D maybe TRBD2 (6 bases). V gave up 3 bases and J gave up 2 bases, with 11 bases separating them. The CDR3 is 15 amino acids. Per germline, CDR1 SEHNR and CDR2 FQNEAQ (reference sequence). CDR3 sequence reads: CASSFNSGAYNEQFF. The CDR3, as DNA: TGTGCCAGCAGCTTTAACTCGGGGGCCTACAATGAGCAGTTCTTC.

The chain couples TRBV4-1 to TRBJ2-1; D is unclear. The V end was cut by 4 bases, the J end by 7 bases, with 11 bases between. CDR3 length: 13 residues. Per germline, CDR1 MGHRA and CDR2 YSYEKL. CDR3 sequence (DNA): TGCGCCAGCAGCCTTTTAGTTTGGAATGAGCAGTTCTTC. Translation: CASSLLVWNEQFF.

This sequence joins TRBV7-3 and TRBJ2-1; 8 bases agree with TRBD2. Germline V gene lookup returns CDR1 SGHTA and CDR2 FQGTGA. The CDR3 totals 15 residues. V shed 2 bases and J 8 bases; nucleotides not matched to a gene: 8. CDR3 bases: TGTGCCAGCAGCTTAGGAGCGGGAGTAGGTTATGAGCAGTTCTTC. This encodes CASSLGAGVGYEQFF.

This clone was seen a few times. The gene calls are TRBV7-2 and TRBJ1-5, with D maybe TRBD1 (5 bases). The CDR3 has 15 amino acids. V was cut by 7 bases and J by 4 bases, with 17 bases left in between. Per germline, CDR1 SGHTA and CDR2 FQGNSA. CDR3 sequence (DNA): TGTGCCAGCACCCTACTAGGGGATTGGAATCAGCCCCAGCATTTT. Translated, it gives CASTLLGDWNQPQHF.

The chain combines TRBV19 with TRBJ1-2; D gene uncertain. The CDR3 has 8 residues. Deletions cut 8 bases from V and 7 bases from J, with 2 bases between. The germline V gene has CDR1 LNHDA and CDR2 SQIVND (reference sequence). The CDR3 nucleotides read TGTGCCAGTGGTGGCTACACCTTC. It yields the protein CASGGYTF.

This sequence joins TRBV6-5 and TRBJ1-2; perhaps TRBD1 as D (6 bases). Germline V gene sequence: CDR1 MNHEY, CDR2 SVGAGI. Trimming took 5 bases from V and 3 from J, leaving 13 bases between them. This CDR3 has 14 residues. The CDR3 region has the DNA TGTGCCAGCAGTACGGGGGGCCCTTACTATGGCTACACCTTC. As protein: CASSTGGPYYGYTF.

This clone was observed once. This chain links TRBV5-1 with TRBJ2-2; the match to TRBD2 covers 11 bases. From germline, CDR1 is SGHRS and CDR2 YFSETQ. The CDR3 loop spans 17 amino acids. Trimming removed 4 bases from V and 7 bases from J; junction bases left unmatched: 12. The CDR3 sequence: CASSGPLLAGVVGELFF. The CDR3 DNA reads TGCGCCAGCAGCGGCCCCCTACTAGCGGGAGTGGTCGGGGAGCTGTTTTTT.

The genes are TRBV9 and TRBJ2-3; D tentatively fits TRBD1 or TRBD2 (6 bases each). Germline CDR1 and CDR2: SGDLS and YYNGEE. This CDR3 region has 15 residues. The V and J ends lost 4 bases and 4 bases respectively, with 16 bases between them. Written as DNA, the CDR3 is TGTGCCAGCAGCTCCGAGGGGGGCGCTGCAGATACGCAGTATTTT. Translating it yields CASSSEGGAADTQYF. Full variable domain (outside the CDR3, taken from reference TRBV9 and TRBJ2-3): DSGVTQTPKHLITATGQRVTLRCSPRSGDLSVYWYQQSLDQGLQFLIQYYNGEERAKGNILERFSAQQFPDLHSELNLSSLELGDSALYFCASSSEGGAADTQYFGPGTRLTVL.

The chain combines TRBV7-9 with TRBJ2-7, with no clear D. The V end was cut by 3 bases, the J end by 2 bases, with 5 bases between. The germline gives CDR1 SEHNR, CDR2 FQNEAQ (reference sequence). The CDR3 is made up of 12 amino acids. The CDR3: CASSFSAYEQYV. CDR3 nucleotides: TGTGCCAGCAGCTTTTCAGCCTACGAGCAGTACGTC.

The chain has TRBV5-4 and TRBJ2-1; D possibly uses TRBD1 or TRBD2 (6 bases each). Germline CDR1 SGHNT, CDR2 YYREEE (reference sequence). The CDR3 contains 16 residues. With 4 bases removed from V and 13 bases from J, the gap between germline ends came to 27 bases. The chain's CDR3 is CASSPQEGGRIGYQFF. In DNA form, the CDR3 reads TGTGCCAGCAGCCCCCAGGAGGGGGGACGGATCGGTTACCAGTTCTTC.

The chain has TRBV9 and TRBJ2-2, with 10 bases fitting TRBD2. This CDR3 is built from 14 residues. V lost 8 bases to trimming and J lost 6 bases; unmatched junction nucleotides: 7. Germline V lookup: CDR1 SGDLS, CDR2 YYNGEE. The chain's CDR3 is CASSSGSQAGELFF. For the CDR3, the DNA is TGTGCCAGTTCTAGCGGGAGTCAGGCCGGGGAGCTGTTTTTT.

This chain joins TRBV2 and TRBJ1-2, with 7 bases lining up with TRBD1. The germline V gene has CDR1 SNHLY and CDR2 FYNNEI. J lost 3 bases, V lost 3 bases, and 7 bases had no gene match. The CDR3 sequence is 15 residues long. CDR3 DNA sequence: TGTGCCAGCAGTGACGACAGGGAGGGTTACTATGGCTACACCTTC. It specifies CASSDDREGYYGYTF.

The chain has TRBV7-9 and TRBJ2-5, with 7 bases aligning to TRBD1. Germline V gene data show CDR1 as SEHNR and CDR2 as FQNEAQ (reference sequence). Germline trimming cut 5 bases from V and 5 bases from J; bases unmatched to any gene: 8. This CDR3 has 14 residues. The chain's CDR3 is CASSSRQGWETQYF. CDR3 DNA: TGTGCCAGCAGCAGCCGACAGGGTTGGGAGACCCAGTACTTC. The whole variable domain, remainder taken from reference TRBV7-9 and TRBJ2-5, is DTGVSQNPRHKITKRGQNVTFRCDPISEHNRLYWYRQTLGQGPEFLTYFQNEAQLEKSRLLSDRFSAERPKGSFSTLEIQRTEQGDSAMYLCASSSRQGWETQYFGPGTRLLVL.